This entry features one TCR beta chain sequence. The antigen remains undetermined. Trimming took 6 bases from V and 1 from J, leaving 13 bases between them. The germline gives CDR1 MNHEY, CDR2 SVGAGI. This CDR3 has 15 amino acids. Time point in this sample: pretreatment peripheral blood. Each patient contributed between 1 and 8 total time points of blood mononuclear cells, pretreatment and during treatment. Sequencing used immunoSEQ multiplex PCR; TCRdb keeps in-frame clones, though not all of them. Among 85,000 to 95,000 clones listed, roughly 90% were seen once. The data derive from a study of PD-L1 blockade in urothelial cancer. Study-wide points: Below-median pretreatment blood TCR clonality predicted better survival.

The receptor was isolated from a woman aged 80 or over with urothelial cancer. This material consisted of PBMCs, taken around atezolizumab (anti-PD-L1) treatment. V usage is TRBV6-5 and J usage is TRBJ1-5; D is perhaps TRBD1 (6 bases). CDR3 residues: CASRLDRISNQPQHF. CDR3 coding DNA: TGTGCCAGCAGACTCGACAGGATAAGCAATCAGCCCCAGCATTTT.